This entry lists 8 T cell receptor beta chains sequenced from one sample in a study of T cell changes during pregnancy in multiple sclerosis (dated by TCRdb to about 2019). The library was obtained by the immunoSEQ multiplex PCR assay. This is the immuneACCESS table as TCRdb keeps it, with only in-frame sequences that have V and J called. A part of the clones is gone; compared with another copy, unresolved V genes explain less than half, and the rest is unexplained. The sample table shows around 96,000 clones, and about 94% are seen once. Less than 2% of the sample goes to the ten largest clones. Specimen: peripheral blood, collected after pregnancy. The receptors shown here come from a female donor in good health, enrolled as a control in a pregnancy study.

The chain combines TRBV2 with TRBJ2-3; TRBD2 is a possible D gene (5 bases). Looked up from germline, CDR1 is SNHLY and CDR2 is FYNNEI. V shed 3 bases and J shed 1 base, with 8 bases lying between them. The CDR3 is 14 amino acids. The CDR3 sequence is CASSDGRGTDTQYF. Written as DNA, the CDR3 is TGTGCCAGCAGTGACGGGCGGGGCACAGATACGCAGTATTTT. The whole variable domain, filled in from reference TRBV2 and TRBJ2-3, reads EPEVTQTPSHQVTQMGQEVILRCVPISNHLYFYWYRQILGQKVEFLVSFYNNEISEKSEIFDDQFSVERPDGSNFTLKIRSTKLEDSAMYFCASSDGRGTDTQYFGPGTRLTVL.

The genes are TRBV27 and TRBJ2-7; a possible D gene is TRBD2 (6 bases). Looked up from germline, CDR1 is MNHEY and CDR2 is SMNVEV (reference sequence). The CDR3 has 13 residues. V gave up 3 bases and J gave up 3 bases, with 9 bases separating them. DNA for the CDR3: TGTGCCAGCAGTTTTAAGGGAGGCTACGAGCAGTACTTC. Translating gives CASSFKGGYEQYF.

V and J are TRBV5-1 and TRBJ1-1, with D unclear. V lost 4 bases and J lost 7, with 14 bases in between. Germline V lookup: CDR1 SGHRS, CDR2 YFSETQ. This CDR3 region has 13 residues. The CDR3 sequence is CASSPQVGGEAFF. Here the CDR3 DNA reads TGCGCCAGCAGCCCCCAGGTGGGAGGTGAAGCTTTCTTT.

CDR3 in DNA: TGTGCCAGCAGCCCCGGGACTAGGGGGAGGGAGACCCAGTACTTC. It translates to CASSPGTRGRETQYF. The chain joins TRBV9 to TRBJ2-5, with 8 bases that match TRBD2. Germline V gene lookup returns CDR1 SGDLS and CDR2 YYNGEE. V lost 4 bases to trimming and J lost 5 bases; unmatched junction nucleotides: 10. This CDR3 comprises 15 residues. The full variable domain, completed using reference TRBV9 and TRBJ2-5, is DSGVTQTPKHLITATGQRVTLRCSPRSGDLSVYWYQQSLDQGLQFLIQYYNGEERAKGNILERFSAQQFPDLHSELNLSSLELGDSALYFCASSPGTRGRETQYFGPGTRLLVL.

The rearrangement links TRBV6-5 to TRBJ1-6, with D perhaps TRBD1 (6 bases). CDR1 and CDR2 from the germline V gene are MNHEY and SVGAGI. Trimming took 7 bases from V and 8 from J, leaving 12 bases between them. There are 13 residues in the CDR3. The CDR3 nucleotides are TGTGCCAGCACAAGGGACAAATATTCACCCCTCCACTTT. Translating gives CASTRDKYSPLHF.

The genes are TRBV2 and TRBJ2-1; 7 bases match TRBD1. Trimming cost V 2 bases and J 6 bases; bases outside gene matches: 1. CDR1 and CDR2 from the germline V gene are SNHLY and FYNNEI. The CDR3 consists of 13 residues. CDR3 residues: CASSEWTGNEQFF. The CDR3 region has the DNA TGTGCCAGCAGTGAATGGACAGGCAATGAGCAGTTCTTC.

In DNA form, the CDR3 reads TGTGCCAGCAGTCAGGCGCAAGAGACCCAGTACTTC. This translates into CASSQAQETQYF. The chain has TRBV28 and TRBJ2-5, with D unresolved. The CDR3 loop spans 12 amino acids. V was shortened by 5 bases and J by 2 bases, with 6 bases between the two germline ends. Germline V gene sequence: CDR1 MDHEN, CDR2 SYDVKM.

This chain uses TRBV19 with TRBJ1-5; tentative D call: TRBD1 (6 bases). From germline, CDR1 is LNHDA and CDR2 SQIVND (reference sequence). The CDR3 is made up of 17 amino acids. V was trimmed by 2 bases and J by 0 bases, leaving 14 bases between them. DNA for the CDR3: TGTGCCAGTAGTATAAGATCGGGGGGGGCTAGCAATCAGCCCCAGCATTTT. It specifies CASSIRSGGASNQPQHF.